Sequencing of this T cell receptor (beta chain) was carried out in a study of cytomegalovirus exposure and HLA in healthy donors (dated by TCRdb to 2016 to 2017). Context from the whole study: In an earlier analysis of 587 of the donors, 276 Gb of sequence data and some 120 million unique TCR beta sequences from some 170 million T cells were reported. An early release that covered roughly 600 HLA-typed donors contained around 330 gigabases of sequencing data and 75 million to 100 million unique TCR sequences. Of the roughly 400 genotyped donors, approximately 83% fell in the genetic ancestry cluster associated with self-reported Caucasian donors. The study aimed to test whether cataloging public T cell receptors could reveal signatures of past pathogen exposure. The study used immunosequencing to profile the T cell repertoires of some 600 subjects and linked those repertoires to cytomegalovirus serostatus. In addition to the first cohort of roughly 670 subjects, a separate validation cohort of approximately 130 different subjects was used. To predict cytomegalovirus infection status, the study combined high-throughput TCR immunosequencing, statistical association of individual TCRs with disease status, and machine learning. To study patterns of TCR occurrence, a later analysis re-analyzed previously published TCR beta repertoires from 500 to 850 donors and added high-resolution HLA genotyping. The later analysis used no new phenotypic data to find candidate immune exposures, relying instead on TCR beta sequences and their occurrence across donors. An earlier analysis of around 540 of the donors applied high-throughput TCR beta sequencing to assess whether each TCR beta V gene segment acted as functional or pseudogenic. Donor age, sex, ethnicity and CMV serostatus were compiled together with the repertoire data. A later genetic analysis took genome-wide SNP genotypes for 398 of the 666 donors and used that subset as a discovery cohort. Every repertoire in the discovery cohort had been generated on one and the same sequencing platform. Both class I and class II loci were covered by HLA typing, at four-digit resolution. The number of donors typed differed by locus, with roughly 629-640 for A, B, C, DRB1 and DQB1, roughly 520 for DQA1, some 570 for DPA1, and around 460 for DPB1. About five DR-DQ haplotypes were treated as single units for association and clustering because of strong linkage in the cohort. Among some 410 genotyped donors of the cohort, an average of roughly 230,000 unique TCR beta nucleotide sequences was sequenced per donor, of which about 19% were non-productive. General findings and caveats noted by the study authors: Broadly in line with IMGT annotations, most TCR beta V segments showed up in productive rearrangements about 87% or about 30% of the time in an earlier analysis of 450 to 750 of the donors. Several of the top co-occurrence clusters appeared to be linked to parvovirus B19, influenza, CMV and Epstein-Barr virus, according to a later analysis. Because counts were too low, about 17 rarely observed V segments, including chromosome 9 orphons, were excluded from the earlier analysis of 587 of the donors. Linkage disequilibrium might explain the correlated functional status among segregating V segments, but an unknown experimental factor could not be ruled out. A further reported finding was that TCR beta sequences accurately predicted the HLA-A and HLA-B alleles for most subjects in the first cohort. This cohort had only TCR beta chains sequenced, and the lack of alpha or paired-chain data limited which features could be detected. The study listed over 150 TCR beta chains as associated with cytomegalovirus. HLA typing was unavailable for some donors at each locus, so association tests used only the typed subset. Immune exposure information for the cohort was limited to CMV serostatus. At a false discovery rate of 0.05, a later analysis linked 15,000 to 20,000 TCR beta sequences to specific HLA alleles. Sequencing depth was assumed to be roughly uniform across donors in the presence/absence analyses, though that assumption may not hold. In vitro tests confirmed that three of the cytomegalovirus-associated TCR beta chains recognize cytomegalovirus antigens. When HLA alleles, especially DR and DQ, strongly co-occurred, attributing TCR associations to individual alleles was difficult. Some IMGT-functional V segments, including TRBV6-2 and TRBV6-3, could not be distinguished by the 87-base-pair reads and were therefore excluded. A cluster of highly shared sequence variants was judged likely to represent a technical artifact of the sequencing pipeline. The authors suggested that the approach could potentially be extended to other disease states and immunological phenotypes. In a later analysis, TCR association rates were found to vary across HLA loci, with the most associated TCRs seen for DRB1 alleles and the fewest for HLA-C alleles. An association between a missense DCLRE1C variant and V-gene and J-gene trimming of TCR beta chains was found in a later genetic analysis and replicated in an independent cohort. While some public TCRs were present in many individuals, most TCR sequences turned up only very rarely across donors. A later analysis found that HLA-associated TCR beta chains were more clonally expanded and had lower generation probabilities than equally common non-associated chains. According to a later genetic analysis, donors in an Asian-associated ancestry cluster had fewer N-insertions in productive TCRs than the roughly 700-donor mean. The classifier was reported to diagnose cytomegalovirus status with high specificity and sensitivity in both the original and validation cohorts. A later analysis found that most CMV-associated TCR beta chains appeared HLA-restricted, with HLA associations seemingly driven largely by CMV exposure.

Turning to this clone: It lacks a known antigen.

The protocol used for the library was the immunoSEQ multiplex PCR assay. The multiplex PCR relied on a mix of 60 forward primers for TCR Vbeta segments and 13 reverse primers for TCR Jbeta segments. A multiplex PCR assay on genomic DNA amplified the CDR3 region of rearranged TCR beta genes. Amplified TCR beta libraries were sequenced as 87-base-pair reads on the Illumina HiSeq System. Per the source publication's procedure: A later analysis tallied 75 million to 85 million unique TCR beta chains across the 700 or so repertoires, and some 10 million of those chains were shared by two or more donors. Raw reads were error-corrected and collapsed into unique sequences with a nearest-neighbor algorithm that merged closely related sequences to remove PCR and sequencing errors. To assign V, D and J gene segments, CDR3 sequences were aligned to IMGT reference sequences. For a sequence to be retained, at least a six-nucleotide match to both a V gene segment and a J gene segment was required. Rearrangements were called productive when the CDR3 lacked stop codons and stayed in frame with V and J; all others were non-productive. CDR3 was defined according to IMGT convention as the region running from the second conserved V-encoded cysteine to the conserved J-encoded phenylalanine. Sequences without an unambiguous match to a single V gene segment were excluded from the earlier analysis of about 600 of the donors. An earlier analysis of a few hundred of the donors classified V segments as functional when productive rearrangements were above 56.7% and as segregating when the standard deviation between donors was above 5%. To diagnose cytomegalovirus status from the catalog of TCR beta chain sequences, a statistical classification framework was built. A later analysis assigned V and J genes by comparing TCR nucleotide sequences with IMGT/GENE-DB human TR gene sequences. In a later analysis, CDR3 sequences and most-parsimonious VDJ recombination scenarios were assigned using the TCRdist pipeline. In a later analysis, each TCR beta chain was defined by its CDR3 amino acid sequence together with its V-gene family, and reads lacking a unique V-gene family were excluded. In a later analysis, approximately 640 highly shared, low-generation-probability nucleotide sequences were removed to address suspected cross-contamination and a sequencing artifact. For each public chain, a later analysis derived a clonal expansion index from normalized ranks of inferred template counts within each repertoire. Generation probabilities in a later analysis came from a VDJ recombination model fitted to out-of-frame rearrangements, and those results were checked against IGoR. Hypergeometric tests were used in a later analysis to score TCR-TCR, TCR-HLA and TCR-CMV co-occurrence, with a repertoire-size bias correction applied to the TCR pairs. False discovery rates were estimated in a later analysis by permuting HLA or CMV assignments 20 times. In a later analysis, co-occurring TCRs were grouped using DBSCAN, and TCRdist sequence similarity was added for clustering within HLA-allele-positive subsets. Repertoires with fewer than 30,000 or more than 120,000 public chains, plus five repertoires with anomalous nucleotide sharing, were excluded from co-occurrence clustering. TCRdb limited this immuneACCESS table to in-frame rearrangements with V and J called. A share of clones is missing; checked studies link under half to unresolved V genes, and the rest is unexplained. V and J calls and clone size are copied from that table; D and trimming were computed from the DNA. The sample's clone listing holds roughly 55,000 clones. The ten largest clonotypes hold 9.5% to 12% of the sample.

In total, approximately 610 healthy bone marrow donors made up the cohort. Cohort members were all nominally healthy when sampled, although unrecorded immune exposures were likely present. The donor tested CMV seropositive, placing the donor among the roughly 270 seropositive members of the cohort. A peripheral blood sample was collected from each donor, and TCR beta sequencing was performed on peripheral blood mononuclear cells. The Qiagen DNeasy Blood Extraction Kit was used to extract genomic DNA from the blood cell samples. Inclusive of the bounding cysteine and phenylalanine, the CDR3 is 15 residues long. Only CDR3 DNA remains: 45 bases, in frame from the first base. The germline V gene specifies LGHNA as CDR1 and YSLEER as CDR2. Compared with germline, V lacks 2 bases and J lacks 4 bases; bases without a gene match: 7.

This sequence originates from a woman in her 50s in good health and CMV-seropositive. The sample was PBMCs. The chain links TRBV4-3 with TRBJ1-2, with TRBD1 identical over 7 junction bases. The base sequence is TGCGCCAGCAGCCAACAACCGGGACAGAGCTATGGCTACACCTTC. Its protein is CASSQQPGQSYGYTF.